This TCR beta chain was identified in a study of T cells in Graves' hyperthyroidism and ophthalmopathy. The CDR3 runs to 16 residues. CDR1 is MNHNS, CDR2 SASEGT, per germline. The ends were cut back, 5 bases at V and 1 base at J, with 16 bases in the middle. This clonotype was detected ten times or more. Amplification yielded TCR beta CDR3 regions, with RNA transcripts as the source. HTBI primers drove first-round RT-PCR of the TCR CDR3. TCRdb reprocessed the multiplex PCR reads with MiXCR, giving one entry per CDR3 protein. The sample includes around 690,000 distinct CDR3 sequences, 17% seen only once; the top ten take 15% to 19%.

The chain joins TRBV6-1 to TRBJ2-3; perhaps TRBD2 as D (5 bases). Sample: blood. The TCR comes from a man aged 45-65 years with Graves' hyperthyroidism. The CDR3 nucleotides are TGTGCCAGCAGTCCCGGACTGTCCTGGGGCACAGATACGCAGTATTTT. Translated: CASSPGLSWGTDTQYF.